This TCR beta chain was identified during a study of neurological immune-mediated disorders (dated by TCRdb to between 2017 and 2020). Study-wide context: Among the approximately 34 multiple sclerosis patients, relapsing-remitting MS was present in roughly 30 and secondary progressive MS was present in 3. Peripheral blood TCR-beta repertoires from patients with HTLV-I-associated myelopathy (HAM/TSP), patients with multiple sclerosis, and healthy controls were compared in the study using UMI-based sequencing. The 85 to 110 TCR-beta libraries included longitudinal samples, technical triplicates and paired sorted CD4+ and CD8+ T-cell subsets alongside PBMC samples. Of the approximately 68 subjects in the cohort, about 14 were HAM/TSP patients, some 35 were multiple sclerosis patients, and about 20 were healthy controls.

Libraries from unsorted PBMCs were made from 2 million PBMCs kept in RNAlater at -80 degrees C until RNA extraction. Multiple sclerosis patients were enrolled in a US clinical protocol evaluating disease progression by magnetic resonance imaging. Peripheral blood underwent Ficoll-Hypaque density gradient centrifugation to isolate PBMCs, which were then cryopreserved in liquid nitrogen. V and J are truncated by 2 bases and 0 bases respectively, leaving an intervening sequence of 10 bases. Including cysteine and phenylalanine, the CDR3 has 15 amino acids. The CDR3 DNA has 45 bases and is translated from base 1. General conclusions and limits of the study: TCR clonal expansion was greatest in HAM/TSP patients and smallest in MS patients, who ranked below even healthy controls. The MS cluster was not associated with any clinical or MRI features, and the authors stated that larger cohorts are needed. Across subjects, expanded clones never shared an identical CDR3 amino acid sequence, which suggests that the TCR-beta repertoires in every group were private. Phylogenetic analysis grouped repertoires from 18 of 34 MS patients into a cluster of related CDR3 sequences, suggesting a possible repertoire-level signature.

This clonotype was counted ten times or more. The antigen this receptor binds is unknown. No base quality values were provided; no much bigger clone lies one nucleotide off. cDNA synthesis used template-switch 5'RACE with a primer carrying a 10-nucleotide random unique molecular identifier tagging each TCR transcript. Every sequencing run covered 15-18 subjects and yielded more than 180 million TCR-beta sequences. The RNeasy kit was used to extract total RNA. TCR-beta VDJ regions were amplified with primers for the TCR constant region and the 5'RACE anchor, using the KAPA Real-time Library Amplification kit. A first PCR added sample indexes and Illumina adaptors, after which a second PCR increased the library yield. After Ampure bead purification, the TCR product of roughly 650 bp was size-selected on a 2% E-gel SizeSelection system. Library quality was checked on a Bioanalyzer, concentration was measured with Qubit, and libraries were quantified with the Kapa Library Quantification kit before pooling. Paired-end 2 x 150 bp sequencing of the libraries was performed on an Illumina HiSeq 2500. To increase sequence diversity, roughly 24-32% phiX was spiked into each library pool. Regarding the original processing steps: The quality-filtered reads were processed with the UMI-based MiGEC pipeline, whose error correction step removed more than 80% of the raw TCR sequences. IMGT germline references were used for alignment of VDJ genes, and clonotypes were defined by a unique CDR3 amino acid sequence together with V-J genes. Clonal expansion, Shannon diversity, and CDR3 relatedness (CalcPairwiseDistances, ClusterSamples) were evaluated with VDJtools, and phylogenetic trees were built with CLCbio workbench. Clones with at least 8 unique UMIs were defined as expanded, with this threshold being based on coefficient-of-variation modelling across technical triplicates. The public reads were reprocessed in TCRdb via fastp at Q25 and MiXCR, keeping in-frame beta chains. Rows are combined by CDR3 protein, so each entry shows the most common genes and DNA. It is TCRdb's table, rather than the study itself, that gives the V and J calls and clone size. This sample is represented by 55,000 to 65,000 distinct CDR3 sequences; 3% to 4% of them were singletons. The ten largest clones add up to roughly 2% of the sample.

Recombination linked TRBV12-3 or TRBV12-4 to TRBJ1-1, with TRBD1 perhaps the D gene, on 5 matching bases. The sequencing sample was made of PBMCs. The TCR sequence derives from a woman between 50 and 59 years old with multiple sclerosis. The sequenced DNA is TGTGCCAGCAGTTTACAGGGTACGGTGAACACTGAAGCTTTCTTT. This codes for CASSLQGTVNTEAFF.